One and the same sample provided the 10 T cell receptor beta chains below, sequenced in a study of molecular identifiers for immune sequencing clone quantification. TCRdb fed the PCR reads into MiXCR, producing one record per CDR3 protein. The sample lists about 300,000 distinct CDR3 sequences; roughly a fifth were seen once. The source material was naive CD8+ T cells from blood, with Jurkat cell RNA spiked in. The subset denotes: FACS-sorted CD8+CD4-CCR7+CD45RA+ naive T cells. These receptors were collected from a human donor in good health. Some libraries in this study had Jurkat cell RNA spiked in.

This clonotype showed up many times. The chain recombines TRBV6-2 or TRBV6-3 with TRBJ2-3; TRBD2 matches at 9 bases. Trimming removed 8 bases from V and 5 bases from J; junction bases left unmatched: 5. Germline V CDR1 and CDR2: MNHEY, SVGEGT. The CDR3 covers 13 residues. The CDR3 region is CASRSSGEDTQYF. The CDR3 coding sequence is TGTGCCAGCCGGTCTAGCGGGGAAGATACGCAGTATTTT.

Many counts were recorded for this clonotype. This chain connects TRBV24-1 to TRBJ2-1, with TRBD2 matching 8 bases. Trimming cost V 7 bases and J 1 base; bases outside gene matches: 11. The CDR3 is 17 amino acids. CDR1 and CDR2 (germline): KGHDR, SFDVKD. For the CDR3, the DNA is TGTGCCACCAGCCCCGGGACTAGTAGTGGGTCCTACAATGAGCAGTTCTTC. It translates to CATSPGTSSGSYNEQFF.

This clonotype appeared a single time. This may be a read error, as it is one base from a much larger clone. The chain carries TRBV7-9 and TRBJ2-7; maybe TRBD1 (6 bases). Looked up from germline, CDR1 is SEHNR and CDR2 is FQNEAQ (reference sequence). Trimming removed 7 bases at V and 1 base at J, with 14 bases between. The CDR3 contains 14 residues. In DNA, the CDR3 is TGTGCCAGCAACCCGGACAGAGAATCCTACGAGCAGTACTTC. Its protein is CASNPDRESYEQYF.

A few counts support this clonotype. V and J are TRBV9 and TRBJ2-3; TRBD2 aligns across 9 bases. This CDR3 is 15 amino acids long. Germline trimming cut 7 bases from V and 6 bases from J; bases unmatched to any gene: 12. CDR1 SGDLS and CDR2 YYNGEE come from the germline V gene. The CDR3 DNA is TGTGCCAGCGGAAAAGTGGGACTAGCAAGCGATACGCAGTATTTT. This codes for CASGKVGLASDTQYF.

This clonotype was seen many times. This sequence joins TRBV12-3 or TRBV12-4 and TRBJ2-1; the D call may be TRBD1 or TRBD2 (5 bases each). Trimming shortened V by 5 bases and J by 9 bases, and 14 bases separated the two germline ends. This CDR3 region has 13 residues. This CDR3 reads CASSPPLRGEQFF. CDR3 nucleotides: TGTGCCAGCAGTCCTCCTCTGAGGGGTGAGCAGTTCTTC.

As concerns this clonotype: Just one base apart from a much larger clone, this may be a read error. This chain links TRBV7-2 with TRBJ2-5, with 8 bases aligning to TRBD2. The CDR3 is made up of 16 amino acids. Germline loops: CDR1 SGHTA, CDR2 FQGNSA. The CDR3 region has the DNA TGTGCCAGCAGCTTAGTCCGATCGGGGGGGCAAGAGACCCAGTGCTTC. It is translated as CASSLVRSGGQETQCF.

Regarding this clonotype: The CDR3 does not end in the conserved phenylalanine or tryptophan, so this is likely a read error. The CDR3 nucleotides read TGTGCCAGCAGTCCACCTGACAAGGCCTACGAGCAGTACCTC. This codes for CASSPPDKAYEQYL. This rearrangement joins TRBV12-3 or TRBV12-4 to TRBJ2-7; D not resolved. The ends were cut back, 5 bases at V and 2 bases at J, with 13 bases in the middle. CDR3 length equals 14 residues.

This clonotype appeared many times. The CDR3 spells CASSPIAGGLQYF. In nucleotides, the CDR3 is TGTGCCAGTAGTCCCATTGCCGGGGGGCTTCAGTATTTT. V and J are TRBV19 and TRBJ2-3; tentatively, D is TRBD2 (7 bases). CDR3 size: 13 residues. V was shortened by 5 bases and J by 12 bases, with 18 bases between the two germline ends. The germline gives CDR1 LNHDA, CDR2 SQIVND (reference sequence).

This clonotype was seen repeatedly, ten times or more. In DNA, the CDR3 is TGTGCCTCCCAAGGGGCGGCGAACACTGAAGCTTTCTTT. Protein: CASQGAANTEAFF. The chain employs TRBV30 and TRBJ1-1; tentative D call: TRBD1 (5 bases). The V end was cut by 7 bases, the J end by 1 base, with 13 bases between. The germline CDR1 and CDR2 sequences are GTSNPN and SVGIG (reference sequence). The CDR3 covers 13 residues.

This clonotype was recorded a few times. The chain is built from TRBV7-6 and TRBJ2-3, with 13 nucleotides matching TRBD2. There are 16 residues in the CDR3. V trimming: 4 bases; J trimming: 5 bases; junction bases outside the gene matches: 6. CDR1 and CDR2 (germline): SGHVS, FNYEAQ. The CDR3 DNA is TGTGCCAGCAGCTCACTAGCGGGGGGGCTTGAAGATACGCAGTATTTT. This sequence encodes CASSSLAGGLEDTQYF.